The 8 T cell receptor beta chains presented below share a single source sample, sequenced in a study of blood T cell repertoires in COVID-19. Generated by immunoSEQ multiplex PCR, the TCRdb table keeps only in-frame clones and is missing some. The table lists about 350,000 clones, roughly 90% of them singletons, with approximately 1% in the top ten. The material sequenced was PBMCs or T cells enriched from blood (not recorded which). The receptors originated from a woman younger than 45 who had been exposed to COVID-19.

The chain links TRBV6-1 to TRBJ1-6, with a weak D call TRBD1 (5 bases). Germline lookup yields CDR1 MNHNS and CDR2 SASEGT. This CDR3 contains 14 residues. Trimming pared 3 bases from V and 10 bases from J, leaving 13 bases between. DNA for the CDR3: TGTGCCAGCAGTGAGGCCGACAGTTGGTCACCCCTCCACTTT. It specifies CASSEADSWSPLHF.

The chain recombines TRBV24-1 with TRBJ2-5, with 8 bases fitting TRBD2. Germline CDR1 is KGHDR and CDR2 is SFDVKD. The CDR3 contains 15 residues. Germline trimming cut 1 base from V and 7 bases from J; bases unmatched to any gene: 7. CDR3 nucleotide sequence: TGTGCCACCAGTGATTTTGGGACTAGGGGTTGGACCCAGTACTTC. Protein: CATSDFGTRGWTQYF.

The table lists this clone with a count of one. The V gene is TRBV12-3 or TRBV12-4, the J gene TRBJ2-7; D remains ambiguous. This CDR3 has 13 amino acids. Trimming took off 3 bases at V and 3 bases at J, with 9 bases between the two ends. In DNA form, the CDR3 reads TGTGCCAGCAGTTTGGCGACTGGCTACGAGCAGTACTTC. As protein: CASSLATGYEQYF.

The chain links TRBV19 to TRBJ1-5; 7 nucleotides match TRBD1. The junction had 12 bases not matched to a gene; V was cut back by 0 bases and J by 7 bases. CDR1 LNHDA and CDR2 SQIVND come from the germline V gene (reference sequence). The CDR3 loop spans 17 amino acids. DNA of the CDR3: TGTGCCAGTAGTATAGATCCCCCGACAGGGCTTTTACAGCCCCAGCATTTT. This translates into CASSIDPPTGLLQPQHF.

As for this clone: Given the absence of the conserved phenylalanine or tryptophan at the CDR3 end, a read error is likely. The chain uses TRBV14 and TRBJ2-7; D is uncertain. The V end was cut by 6 bases, the J end by 1 base, with 7 bases between. The germline V gene encodes CDR1 SGHDN and CDR2 FVKESK. CDR3 length: 12 residues. The CDR3 region is CASSPTSYEQYL. In DNA, the CDR3 is TGTGCCAGCAGTCCGACTTCCTACGAGCAGTACCTC.

CDR3 sequence (DNA): TGTGCCAGCAGTTTATTGGTCGGGGGAGCTTTCTTT. Its protein product is CASSLLVGGAFF. The chain links TRBV28 to TRBJ1-1, with a weak D call TRBD1 (5 bases). V lost 1 base and J lost 10, with 10 bases in between. Germline V CDR1 and CDR2: MDHEN, SYDVKM. This CDR3 contains 12 residues. The entire variable domain, with the rest obtained from reference TRBV28 and TRBJ1-1, is as follows: DVKVTQSSRYLVKRTGEKVFLECVQDMDHENMFWYRQDPGLGLRLIYFSYDVKMKEKGDIPEGYSVSREKKERFSLILESASTNQTSMYLCASSLLVGGAFFGQGTRLTVV.

The chain has TRBV6-1 and TRBJ2-2; D is uncertain. Germline CDR1 MNHNS, CDR2 SASEGT. V lost 0 bases and J 2 bases, leaving 7 bases between the germline ends. This CDR3 is built from 15 residues. The CDR3 here is CASSEAHINTGELFF. In nucleotides, the CDR3 is TGTGCCAGCAGTGAAGCGCACATTAACACCGGGGAGCTGTTTTTT.

This clone has only a few counts. The J gene is TRBJ1-1, the V gene TRBV12-3 or TRBV12-4; D call uncertain. Trimming left V 1 base short and J 11 bases short, with 11 bases between. The CDR3 loop spans 12 amino acids. The CDR3 is CASSLVARVAFF. The CDR3 DNA reads TGTGCCAGCAGTTTAGTTGCCCGAGTGGCTTTCTTT.